This TCR beta chain is drawn from a study of OX40 agonist ivuxolimab in advanced cancers. Overall study context: Ivuxolimab, an agonist antibody against OX40 (CD134), was given to patients. Participants, 70% to 90% male, averaged roughly 55 years of age, ranging from roughly 23 to 80.

Study observations and caveats: Expanded peripheral T cells had an undetermined antigen specificity.

The CDR3 length is 15 residues. Germline V CDR1 and CDR2: SGHRS, YFSETQ. V was cut by 4 bases and J by 5 bases, with 18 bases left in between. Concerning this clone itself: Antigen specificity is unknown.

TCRdb's copy holds only in-frame clones and misses some; the assay was immunoSEQ multiplex PCR. Of around 70,000 clones detected, about 90% appear once; the ten largest clones hold around 3%. The source of this sequence is an adult with an advanced solid tumor such as melanoma, head and neck, liver or kidney cancer. The chain carries TRBV5-1 and TRBJ2-5, with a possible D match to TRBD2 (7 bases). Source: CD4+ or CD8+ T cells sorted from blood, taken in a trial of the OX40 agonist ivuxolimab. The CDR3 sequence is CASSLGAGAGETQYF. The CDR3, as DNA: TGCGCCAGCAGCCTTGGGGCGGGGGCTGGCGAGACCCAGTACTTC.